The 6 T cell receptor beta chains listed next were all sequenced from one sample in a study of cytomegalovirus exposure and HLA in healthy donors. Primers: 60 Vbeta forward and 13 Jbeta reverse. Method: immunoSEQ multiplex PCR; TCRdb's copy keeps in-frame clones and lacks some. The profile shows about 140,000 clones, 70% to 85% of them singletons. The sequenced sample consisted of PBMCs. Source of these receptors: a man between 40 and 49 years old in good health and CMV-seronegative.

CDR3 coding DNA: TGTGCCAGCAGCCCTATACGCGGCCGGGGAGAGACCCAGTACTTC. It yields the protein CASSPIRGRGETQYF. The chain recombines TRBV28 with TRBJ2-5; D perhaps matches TRBD2 (5 bases). Germline lookup yields CDR1 MDHEN and CDR2 SYDVKM. This CDR3 is 15 amino acids long. The V end was cut by 6 bases, the J end by 4 bases, with 18 bases between. Supplemented by reference TRBV28 and TRBJ2-5, the full variable domain reads DVKVTQSSRYLVKRTGEKVFLECVQDMDHENMFWYRQDPGLGLRLIYFSYDVKMKEKGDIPEGYSVSREKKERFSLILESASTNQTSMYLCASSPIRGRGETQYFGPGTRLLVL.

This clone was counted once. The chain recombines TRBV4-1 with TRBJ1-2; TRBD1 agrees at 10 bases. Trimming removed 0 bases from V and 9 bases from J; junction bases left unmatched: 7. This CDR3 is built from 15 residues. The germline V gene encodes CDR1 MGHRA and CDR2 YSYEKL. The CDR3 DNA follows: TGCGCCAGCAGCCAAGACGGACAGGGGGTTGGGAGCTACACCTTC. Translation gives CASSQDGQGVGSYTF.

By share of the sample, this clone is medium-sized. This sequence joins TRBV4-2 and TRBJ2-2; TRBD1 aligns across 7 bases. Trimming at V came to 0 bases and at J to 6 bases, leaving 4 bases not matched to a gene. The CDR3 length is 15 residues. Looked up from germline, CDR1 is LGHNA and CDR2 is YNFKEQ. The CDR3 nucleotides are TGTGCCAGCAGCCAAGACGAGGGGGCGGCCGGGGAGCTGTTTTTT. Amino acids: CASSQDEGAAGELFF.

This chain joins TRBV14 and TRBJ2-1; 8 positions agree with TRBD2. Germline V gives CDR1 SGHDN, CDR2 FVKESK. V dropped 0 bases and J dropped 3; count of bases not matched to a gene: 13. The CDR3 spans 19 residues. Here the CDR3 reads CASSQDPRTAGVIYNEQFF. The CDR3 DNA reads as TGTGCCAGCAGCCAAGATCCCCGGACAGCGGGAGTGATCTACAATGAGCAGTTCTTC.

The chain links TRBV6-6 to TRBJ2-7; D not certain. This CDR3 has 12 amino acids. Trimming stripped 0 bases from V and 6 bases from J, with 6 bases between. Looked up from germline, CDR1 is MNHNY and CDR2 is SVGAGI (reference sequence). The CDR3, as DNA: TGTGCCAGCAGTTACTCAATCTCCGAGCAGTACTTC. Translating gives CASSYSISEQYF.

The chain is built from TRBV2 and TRBJ2-1; 12 bases map to TRBD2. The CDR3 is made up of 16 amino acids. Germline V CDR1 and CDR2: SNHLY, FYNNEI. The J segment lost 7 bases and the V segment lost 5 bases, leaving 9 bases of the junction unmatched. The CDR3 nucleotides read TGTGCCAGCAGTAATCTAGCGGGAGGGCCTTTGAATGAGCAGTTCTTC. This codes for CASSNLAGGPLNEQFF.